The T cell receptor (beta chain) described here comes from a study of T-cell memory formation after mild COVID-19. Study as a whole: Clustering of TCRs was largely donor specific.

Employing constant-segment primers, 5'RACE generated TCR alpha and TCR beta cDNA libraries bearing sample barcodes and UMIs. MiXCR was run by TCRdb on the 5' RACE reads, yielding one entry per CDR3 protein. The sample holds hundreds of thousands of distinct CDR3 sequences, about 20% seen once. Notes on this clonotype: The target antigen is unknown.

The V and J ends lost 4 bases and 0 bases, in that order; junction bases with no gene match: 6. The CDR3 totals 16 residues. Germline V CDR1 and CDR2: LGHDT, YNNKEL (reference sequence). Study findings and constraints: The main location of contracting CD4+ clones was CM and EM, and that of contracting CD8+ clones was EMRA.

This receptor was obtained from an adult woman who had mild COVID-19 (a few samples of this study predate the infection). Cell type and time point are not known. The sequenced material came from PBMCs or a T cell subset sorted from them (not recorded which). The V gene is TRBV3-1, the J gene TRBJ2-1, with TRBD2 matching 7 bases. This chain's CDR3 is CASSPSSGHSYNEQFF. CDR3 nucleotide sequence: TGTGCCAGCAGCCCATCTAGCGGCCACTCCTACAATGAGCAGTTCTTC.